This T cell receptor beta chain comes out of a study of control samples from healthy donors and cancer patients. Germline lookup yields CDR1 SGHVS and CDR2 FQNEAQ. The V gene end was trimmed by 5 bases and the J gene end by 5 bases; junction bases not matched to a gene: 3. This CDR3 comprises 13 residues. Assay: immunoSEQ multiplex PCR; the TCRdb copy retains only in-frame clones and omits some. The table has approximately 100,000 clones, 85% to 90% seen once; the top ten hold about 18%. The chain has TRBV7-8 and TRBJ1-5, with 7 bases that match TRBD1. Sequencing used PBMCs. The sequence was collected from a man aged 55-75 years with lung cancer. The DNA of the CDR3 is TGTGCCAGCAGCCGGGACAGAGATCAGCCCCAGCATTTT. Translation gives CASSRDRDQPQHF.